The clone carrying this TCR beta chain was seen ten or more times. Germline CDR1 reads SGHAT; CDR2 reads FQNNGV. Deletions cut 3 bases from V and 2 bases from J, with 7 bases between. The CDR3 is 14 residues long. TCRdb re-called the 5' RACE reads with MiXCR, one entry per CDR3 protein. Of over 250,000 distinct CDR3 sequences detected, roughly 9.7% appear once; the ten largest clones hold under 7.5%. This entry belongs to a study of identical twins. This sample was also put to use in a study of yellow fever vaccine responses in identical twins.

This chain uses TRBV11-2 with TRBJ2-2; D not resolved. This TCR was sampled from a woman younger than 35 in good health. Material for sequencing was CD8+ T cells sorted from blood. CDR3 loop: CASSFLDNTGELFF. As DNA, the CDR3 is TGTGCCAGCAGCTTTCTAGATAACACCGGGGAGCTGTTTTTT. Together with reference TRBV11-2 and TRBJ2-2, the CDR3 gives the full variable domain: EAGVAQSPRYKIIEKRQSVAFWCNPISGHATLYWYQQILGQGPKLLIQFQNNGVVDDSQLPKDRFSAERLKGVDSTLKIQPAKLEDSAVYLCASSFLDNTGELFFGEGSRLTVL.